Each of the 15 T cell receptor beta chains below was sequenced from the same sample in a study of CD8+CD57+ T cells in acquired aplastic anemia. TCR beta VDJ and CDR3 were profiled, and genomic DNA was the template. TCRdb reanalysed the reads using MiXCR and keeps one entry per CDR3 protein. This table holds more than 250,000 distinct CDR3 sequences, approximately 79% found once. For sequencing, patients were chosen who had shown expansion of CD8+CD57+ cells by flow cytometry. Sequenced: sorted CD4+, CD8+, or CD8+CD57+ T cells (not recorded which) from PBMCs. These receptors were taken from a human donor with aplastic anemia.

This clonotype was observed a handful of times. The chain joins TRBV19 to TRBJ2-3, with unresolved D. Germline CDR1 LNHDA, CDR2 SQIVND (reference sequence). V lost 3 bases and J 2 bases, leaving 15 bases between the germline ends. This CDR3 contains 16 residues. As DNA, the CDR3 is TGTGCCAGTAGTATTCCCCAGGCCTTCCACACAGATACGCAGTATTTT. Its translation: CASSIPQAFHTDTQYF.

Comment on this clonotype: As the CDR3 is not closed by the conserved phenylalanine or tryptophan, this likely results from a read error. The limits of the CDR3 on the DNA are not certain, so only TCRdb's listed CDR3 is given. V is TRBV2 and J is TRBJ2-3; whether TRBD2, the table's D call, matches the DNA was not checked. CDR1 is SNHLY, CDR2 FYNNEI, per germline. Termini included, the CDR3 measures 15 amino acids. The CDR3 sequence is CASGAGTSGTDTLCL.

The chain carries TRBV7-9 and TRBJ2-3; TRBD2 agrees at 10 bases. The CDR3 runs 16 residues. V gave up 0 bases and J gave up 1 base; unmatched junction bases: 1. Germline V gene data show CDR1 as SEHNR and CDR2 as FQNEAQ (reference sequence). CDR3 in DNA: TGTGCCAGCAGCTTAGCCACTAGCGGGGGCACAGATACGCAGTATTTT. Translation: CASSLATSGGTDTQYF.

For this clonotype: A junction end diverges from the germline sequence, so it may reflect a read error. The V and J genes are TRBV7-9 and TRBJ1-5; no clear D. CDR3 size: 14 residues. CDR1 and CDR2 (germline): SEHNR, FQNEAQ (reference sequence). The CDR3 DNA is TGTGCCAGCAGCGATGATTGCAGCAATCAGCCGCAGCATTTT. This encodes CASSDDCSNQPQHF. The full variable domain, completed using reference TRBV7-9 and TRBJ1-5, is DTGVSQNPRHKITKRGQNVTFRCDPISEHNRLYWYRQTLGQGPEFLTYFQNEAQLEKSRLLSDRFSAERPKGSFSTLEIQRTEQGDSAMYLCASSDDCSNQPQHFGDGTRLSIL.

The chain has TRBV7-2 and TRBJ2-1; D ambiguous. V was trimmed by 3 bases and J by 12 bases, leaving 24 bases between them. There are 16 residues in the CDR3. Germline V gene data show CDR1 as SGHTA and CDR2 as FQGNSA. DNA for the CDR3: TGTGCCAGCAGCTTCGGTGCCGGGCCTGAGATGGATGCGCAGTTCTTC. Amino acid sequence: CASSFGAGPEMDAQFF.

This chain connects TRBV9 to TRBJ1-2, with TRBD1 matching 7 bases. CDR1 and CDR2 from the germline V gene are SGDLS and YYNGEE. The J segment lost 4 bases and the V segment lost 0 bases, leaving 6 bases of the junction unmatched. This CDR3 comprises 15 residues. The CDR3 spells CASSVAEGGSYGYTF. The CDR3 nucleotides read TGTGCCAGCAGCGTAGCTGAAGGGGGCAGCTATGGCTACACCTTC.

For this clonotype: As the CDR3 is not closed by the conserved phenylalanine or tryptophan, this likely results from a read error. No DNA is shown, since the ends of the CDR3 on it are uncertain; the CDR3 is the one TCRdb lists. The chain's CDR3 is CASSPGGPAKLRI. This chain joins TRBV7-2 and TRBJ2-3; the D segment call TRBD2 is taken from the table without a DNA check. The germline CDR1 and CDR2 sequences are SGHTA and FQGNSA. The CDR3 is made up of 13 amino acids, end residues included.

The V call is TRBV9, the J call TRBJ2-1; D is perhaps TRBD1 or TRBD2 (5 bases each). V was trimmed by 0 bases and J by 10 bases, leaving 11 bases between them. The CDR3 loop spans 13 amino acids. Germline V gene lookup returns CDR1 SGDLS and CDR2 YYNGEE. The CDR3 nucleotides are TGTGCCAGCAGCGTAGGGGGGAATACGGAGCAGTTCTTC. Translated, it gives CASSVGGNTEQFF.

This clonotype has a single count. Mismatch with germline at one junction end may stem from a read error. V gene TRBV9 combines with J gene TRBJ1-2; tentative D call: TRBD1 (5 bases). The V gene's germline CDR1 is SGDLS and CDR2 YYNGEE. The CDR3 runs 13 residues. CDR3 bases: TGTGCCAGCAGCCCCGGGACTACCGAATCCTACAATTTC. This translates into CASSPGTTESYNF.

For this clonotype: Germline is not matched at one junction end, which may reflect a read error. The genes are TRBV15 and TRBJ2-3; D is possibly TRBD2 (5 bases). TRBJ2-5 matches the DNA end more closely, so the J call is doubtful. The germline V gene encodes CDR1 LNHNV and CDR2 YYDKDF (reference sequence). The CDR3 totals 14 residues. CDR3 sequence reads: CASSGGSEPETQYF. The CDR3 DNA follows: TGTGCCAGCAGCGGAGGCAGCGAGCCCGAGACCCAGTACTTC.

The chain combines TRBV5-1 with TRBJ2-1; 8 bases line up with TRBD1. Trimming removed 5 bases from V and 11 bases from J; junction bases left unmatched: 9. From germline, CDR1 is SGHRS and CDR2 YFSETQ. CDR3 length: 13 amino acids. The CDR3 DNA sequence: TGCGCCAGCAGGGCAGGGGGCTATGTCCAGCAGTTCTTC. Its protein is CASRAGGYVQQFF.

Of note for this clonotype: One end of the junction is discordant with germline, which a read error may explain. J is TRBJ2-7 and V is TRBV19; 8 bases match TRBD1. In germline, CDR1 is LNHDA, CDR2 SQIVND (reference sequence). This CDR3 has 14 residues. The CDR3 region is CASSYAGTGYKQQF. CDR3 DNA: TGTGCCAGCAGTTACGCGGGGACAGGCTACAAGCAGCAGTTC.

Points on this clonotype: Relative to the germline gene, one junction end is altered; a read error may explain this. The chain uses TRBV11-2 and TRBJ2-5; D gene ambiguous. Germline CDR1 is SGHAT and CDR2 is FQNNGV. The CDR3 is 14 amino acids. As DNA, the CDR3 is TGTGCCACCAGCAGAGTCGGCAGGCAAGAGACCCAGTACTTC. Translation: CATSRVGRQETQYF.

This clonotype was detected only once. The conserved phenylalanine or tryptophan is not found at the CDR3 terminus, so this likely reflects a read error. The V call is TRBV7-2, the J call TRBJ1-2, with D uncertain. Germline V gene sequence: CDR1 SGHTA, CDR2 FQGNSA. Deletions cut 1 base from V and 7 bases from J, with 10 bases between. The CDR3 has 13 residues. The CDR3 loop reads CASSLDLAGGYTS. The DNA of the CDR3 is TGTGCCAGCAGCTTAGACCTTGCAGGTGGCTACACCTCT.

This clonotype was counted between two and nine times. The chain links TRBV12-3 or TRBV12-4 to TRBJ2-1, with 9 bases aligning to TRBD2. Trimming removed 3 bases from V and 8 bases from J; junction bases left unmatched: 5. The CDR3 is 14 amino acids. CDR3 bases: TGTGCCAGCAGTTTTAGCGGGAGTAGGGATGAGCAGTTCTTC. As protein: CASSFSGSRDEQFF.